These 27 T cell receptor beta chains were sequenced from one sample in a study of blood T cell repertoires in COVID-19. Profiled with immunoSEQ multiplex PCR; TCRdb holds only in-frame clones, not every one. The repertoire holds 93,000 or so clones, roughly nine tenths seen once, with roughly 15% in the top ten. Sequencing was performed on peripheral blood. These receptors came from a woman at least 80 years old in a cohort sampled during active COVID-19.

V gene TRBV6-5 combines with J gene TRBJ2-3, with D perhaps matching TRBD1 (5 bases). Trimming took 8 bases from V and 3 from J, leaving 18 bases between them. The CDR3 is 15 residues long. CDR1 MNHEY and CDR2 SVGAGI come from the germline V gene. The CDR3 region is CASVMGQKRTDTQYF. Here the CDR3 DNA reads TGTGCCAGCGTGATGGGGCAGAAGAGAACAGATACGCAGTATTTT.

This clone was seen only once. This chain joins TRBV5-1 and TRBJ2-2, with D maybe TRBD1 (6 bases). V shed 3 bases and J shed 3 bases, with 18 bases lying between them. The CDR3 is 17 amino acids. Germline V gives CDR1 SGHRS, CDR2 YFSETQ. The CDR3 is CASSSLPGDLDTGELFF. The DNA of the CDR3 is TGCGCCAGCAGCTCCTTACCAGGGGATCTTGACACCGGGGAGCTGTTTTTT. The variable domain in full, with the rest retrieved from reference TRBV5-1 and TRBJ2-2, is KAGVTQTPRYLIKTRGQQVTLSCSPISGHRSVSWYQQTPGQGLQFLFEYFSETQRNKGNFPGRFSGRQFSNSRSEMNVSTLELGDSALYLCASSSLPGDLDTGELFFGEGSRLTVL.

The chain carries TRBV9 and TRBJ1-4; D is perhaps TRBD1 (5 bases). Trimming removed 2 bases from V and 5 bases from J, with 10 bases in between. The CDR3 covers 14 residues. Germline CDR1 SGDLS, CDR2 YYNGEE. CDR3 residues: CASSVGHTNEKLFF. CDR3 in DNA: TGTGCCAGCAGCGTTGGACACACAAATGAAAAACTGTTTTTT.

This chain joins TRBV5-8 and TRBJ1-6; D unresolved. V was shortened by 4 bases and J by 0 bases, with 11 bases between the two germline ends. CDR1 is SGHTS and CDR2 is YDEGEE in the germline V gene. The CDR3 covers 16 residues. As DNA, the CDR3 is TGTGCCAGCAGCCTTTATGGGAGCTCCTATAATTCACCCCTCCACTTT. This sequence encodes CASSLYGSSYNSPLHF.

This sequence joins TRBV24-1 and TRBJ2-3; 7 nucleotides line up with TRBD2. The germline CDR1 and CDR2 sequences are KGHDR and SFDVKD. The ends lost 5 bases at V and 5 bases at J; junction bases unmatched: 9. The CDR3 runs to 15 residues. The CDR3 nucleotides read TGTGCCACCAGTGTGGCTAGCGGCCCTCAAGATACGCAGTATTTT. It codes for CATSVASGPQDTQYF.

CDR3 sequence (DNA): TGCGCCAGCAGCCAAGGGTGGGCGTACGAGCAGTACTTC. It is translated as CASSQGWAYEQYF. The chain employs TRBV4-1 and TRBJ2-7, with D hard to call. Trimming stripped 1 base from V and 4 bases from J, with 8 bases between. Germline CDR1 reads MGHRA; CDR2 reads YSYEKL. CDR3 length: 13 residues.

V usage is TRBV5-1 and J usage is TRBJ1-2; 9 nucleotides line up with TRBD1. V lost 4 bases, J lost 6 bases, and 4 bases stayed unmatched. Germline assignment: CDR1 SGHRS and CDR2 YFSETQ. The CDR3 is 13 amino acids. CDR3: CASSPGTGNGYTF. Written as DNA, the CDR3 is TGCGCCAGCAGCCCCGGGACAGGGAATGGCTACACCTTC.

The chain combines TRBV5-1 with TRBJ2-3; 9 bases match TRBD2. J was trimmed by 4 bases and V by 4 bases; bases with no gene match: 7. Per germline, CDR1 SGHRS and CDR2 YFSETQ. The CDR3 loop spans 15 amino acids. The CDR3 bases are TGCGCCAGCAGCCCGGGAGCGGGGGGAGCAGATACGCAGTATTTT. Translating it yields CASSPGAGGADTQYF. Using reference TRBV5-1 and TRBJ2-3 for the parts outside the CDR3, the full variable domain is KAGVTQTPRYLIKTRGQQVTLSCSPISGHRSVSWYQQTPGQGLQFLFEYFSETQRNKGNFPGRFSGRQFSNSRSEMNVSTLELGDSALYLCASSPGAGGADTQYFGPGTRLTVL.

The CDR3 DNA reads TGTGCCACCAAAGGAGGGGACAGGGATAATGAAAAACTGTTTTTT. Translation gives CATKGGDRDNEKLFF. The chain uses TRBV24-1 and TRBJ1-4, with TRBD1 matching 9 bases. The germline gives CDR1 KGHDR, CDR2 SFDVKD. This CDR3 comprises 15 residues. V trimming: 8 bases; J trimming: 4 bases; junction bases outside the gene matches: 7.

J is TRBJ2-1 and V is TRBV2; 12 bases map to TRBD2. Germline V CDR1 and CDR2: SNHLY, FYNNEI. With 3 bases clipped from V and 7 bases from J, the junction kept 7 bases outside the gene matches. The CDR3 is 16 amino acids. For the CDR3, the DNA is TGTGCCAGCAGTGATCAGCTAGCGGGAGGGGGTAATGAGCAGTTCTTC. It codes for CASSDQLAGGGNEQFF.

The J gene is TRBJ2-1, the V gene TRBV11-2; 12 bases match TRBD1. This CDR3 spans 18 amino acids. Germline CDR1 reads SGHAT; CDR2 reads FQNNGV. J gave up 5 bases and V 1 base, and 9 bases lay outside the gene matches. The CDR3 DNA is TGTGCCAGCAGCTTAGCATTGGTCCGGGACAGGGGGCACAATGAGCAGTTCTTC. Translating it yields CASSLALVRDRGHNEQFF.

This chain links TRBV19 with TRBJ2-2; D is possibly TRBD2 (5 bases). CDR1 and CDR2 from the germline V gene are LNHDA and SQIVND (reference sequence). The CDR3 length is 14 residues. Trimming took 5 bases from V and 6 from J, leaving 13 bases between them. This chain's CDR3 is CASSPPRDSGELFF. The CDR3 nucleotides are TGTGCCAGTAGTCCCCCGAGGGATTCCGGGGAGCTGTTTTTT.

This clone showed up just once. The rearrangement links TRBV11-3 to TRBJ2-1; 9 positions match TRBD1. The CDR3 extends over 17 amino acids. CDR1 and CDR2 from the germline V gene are SGHNT and YENEEA. V gave up 0 bases and J gave up 5 bases; unmatched junction bases: 8. In DNA form, the CDR3 reads TGTGCCAGCAGCTTAGACGCACCGGGACAGGGCCACAATGAGCAGTTCTTC. Translated: CASSLDAPGQGHNEQFF.

The chain combines TRBV20-1 with TRBJ2-5; D gene ambiguous. V shed 4 bases and J shed 1 base, with 4 bases lying between them. The CDR3 is 11 residues long. CDR1 DFQATT and CDR2 SNEGSKA come from the germline V gene (reference sequence). The CDR3, as DNA: TGCAGTGCTACCAGCCAAGAGACCCAGTACTTC. This codes for CSATSQETQYF.

The CDR3 sequence is CASSPSSGGSEQYF. In nucleotides, the CDR3 is TGTGCCAGCAGCCCTTCTAGCGGGGGGTCCGAGCAGTACTTC. The V call is TRBV3-1 (or the pseudogene TRBV3-2), the J call TRBJ2-7; 11 bases match TRBD2. Trimming cost V 4 bases and J 6 bases; bases outside gene matches: 5. CDR3 length: 14 residues. The germline gives CDR1 LGHDT, CDR2 YNNKEL (reference sequence).

The V call is TRBV3-1 (or the pseudogene TRBV3-2), the J call TRBJ2-7; 7 bases align to TRBD2. The J segment lost 2 bases and the V segment lost 7 bases, leaving 11 bases of the junction unmatched. The length of the CDR3 is 15 residues. CDR1 LGHDT and CDR2 YNNKEL come from the germline V gene (reference sequence). The DNA of the CDR3 is TGTGCCAGCACCCTTGGGGAGGGCCCAACCTACGAGCAGTACTTC. This translates into CASTLGEGPTYEQYF.

The chain carries TRBV30 and TRBJ1-6; D unresolved. Germline values: CDR1 GTSNPN, CDR2 SVGIG (reference sequence). V was trimmed by 0 bases and J by 5 bases, leaving 11 bases between them. The CDR3 runs to 15 residues. The CDR3 is CAWSVQTGNNSPLHF. The CDR3 coding sequence is TGTGCCTGGAGTGTACAGACCGGGAATAATTCACCCCTCCACTTT.

This clone was seen a handful of times. This chain links TRBV7-9 with TRBJ1-1, with 9 bases identical to TRBD1. Germline V gives CDR1 SEHNR, CDR2 FQNEAQ (reference sequence). The CDR3 spans 13 residues. Unmatched junction bases numbered 5, after V lost 5 bases and J lost 7 bases. The CDR3 loop reads CASSRTGGDEAFF. CDR3 nucleotide sequence: TGTGCCAGCAGCCGTACAGGGGGCGATGAAGCTTTCTTT.

The chain joins TRBV2 to TRBJ2-7; D gene ambiguous. Deletions cut 8 bases from V and 5 bases from J, with 16 bases between. The germline CDR1 and CDR2 sequences are SNHLY and FYNNEI. This CDR3 has 13 residues. CDR3 sequence: CASFMSVVDEQYF. CDR3 DNA sequence: TGTGCCAGCTTTATGAGTGTCGTCGACGAGCAGTACTTC.

This clone appeared a few times. The V gene is TRBV7-9, the J gene TRBJ2-5, with 10 bases identical to TRBD2. V was pared by 6 bases and J by 2 bases, with 6 bases of the junction left unmatched. The CDR3 consists of 15 residues. From germline, CDR1 is SEHNR and CDR2 FQNEAQ (reference sequence). Written as DNA, the CDR3 is TGTGCCAGCAGTATACTAGCGGGGTTACAAGAGACCCAGTACTTC. Translation gives CASSILAGLQETQYF.

In nucleotides, the CDR3 is TGTGCCAGCTCACCGTGGGACAGGATGAACACTGAAGCTTTCTTT. Protein product: CASSPWDRMNTEAFF. The V gene is TRBV18, the J gene TRBJ1-1; 8 nucleotides align to TRBD1. CDR1 and CDR2 (germline): KGHSH, LQKENI. V lost 3 bases and J lost 0; bases outside the gene matches: 3. This CDR3 has 15 residues.

The chain uses TRBV7-9 and TRBJ2-7, with 8 bases aligning to TRBD1. The CDR3 spans 16 residues. J lost 6 bases, V lost 4 bases, and 14 bases had no gene match. Germline CDR1 reads SEHNR; CDR2 reads FQNEAQ (reference sequence). The CDR3 here is CASSYSGARGRGEQYF. The DNA for the CDR3 is TGTGCCAGCAGCTACTCCGGGGCCAGGGGGCGCGGCGAGCAGTACTTC.

The rearrangement uses TRBV28 and TRBJ2-3, with D unclear. The CDR3 is 13 residues long. The germline CDR1 and CDR2 sequences are MDHEN and SYDVKM. The ends were cut back, 5 bases at V and 3 bases at J, with 9 bases in the middle. The CDR3 DNA is TGTGCCAGCAGTACCGCCGGGACAGATACGCAGTATTTT. This gives the protein CASSTAGTDTQYF.

The chain uses TRBV29-1 and TRBJ2-3, with TRBD2 matching over 12 bases. The germline CDR1 and CDR2 sequences are SQVTM and ANQGSEA. This CDR3 is 15 amino acids long. The V and J ends lost 7 bases and 8 bases, in that order; junction bases with no gene match: 13. The CDR3 sequence is CSAPGVASGRATQYF. The CDR3, as DNA: TGCAGCGCTCCGGGAGTGGCTAGCGGGAGGGCTACGCAGTATTTT.

The chain joins TRBV12-3 or TRBV12-4 to TRBJ1-1; a weak D match, TRBD1 (5 bases). The CDR3 spans 12 residues. Trimming left V 6 bases short and J 4 bases short, with 9 bases between. In DNA, the CDR3 is TGTGCCAGCAGCCCCGGGGGCACTGAAGCTTTCTTT. It yields the protein CASSPGGTEAFF.

This chain joins TRBV5-8 and TRBJ1-5; D uncertain. Germline assignment: CDR1 SGHTS and CDR2 YDEGEE. There are 16 residues in the CDR3. V was shortened by 5 bases and J by 0 bases, with 15 bases between the two germline ends. The CDR3 loop reads CASRRRADDSNQPQHF. In nucleotides, the CDR3 is TGTGCCAGCAGGCGACGAGCGGACGATAGCAATCAGCCCCAGCATTTT.

The V and J genes are TRBV27 and TRBJ1-2; 8 bases map to TRBD1. This CDR3 is 14 amino acids long. Losses at the gene ends were 5 bases for V and 8 bases for J; bases not matched to a gene: 10. Looked up from germline, CDR1 is MNHEY and CDR2 is SMNVEV (reference sequence). The chain's CDR3 is CASSQGATRFGYTF. CDR3 DNA sequence: TGTGCCAGCAGTCAGGGGGCTACACGGTTCGGCTACACCTTC.